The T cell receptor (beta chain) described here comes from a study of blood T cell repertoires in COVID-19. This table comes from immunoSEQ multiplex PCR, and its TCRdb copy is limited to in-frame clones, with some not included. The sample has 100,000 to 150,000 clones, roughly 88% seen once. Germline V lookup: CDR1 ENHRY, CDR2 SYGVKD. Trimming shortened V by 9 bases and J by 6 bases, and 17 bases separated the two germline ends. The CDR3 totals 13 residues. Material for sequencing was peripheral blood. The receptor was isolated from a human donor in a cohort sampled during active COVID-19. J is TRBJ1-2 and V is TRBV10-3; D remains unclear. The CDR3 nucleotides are TGTGCCATTCACAGCAATATTCTCGATGGCTACACCTTC. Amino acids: CAIHSNILDGYTF.